Following are 20 T cell receptor beta chains from one sample sequenced in a study of blood T cell repertoires in COVID-19. The data were produced by immunoSEQ multiplex PCR, yet TCRdb's version contains in-frame clones alone and is incomplete. Among roughly 74,000 clones listed, around nine tenths were seen once. Material for sequencing was PBMCs or T cells enriched from blood (not recorded which). Source of these receptors: a woman aged 45-65 years with acute COVID-19.

The chain combines TRBV29-1 with TRBJ1-2, with a weak D call TRBD1 (6 bases). This CDR3 comprises 15 residues. Germline CDR1 reads SQVTM; CDR2 reads ANQGSEA. V lost 3 bases and J 2 bases, leaving 16 bases between the germline ends. CDR3 residues: CSVDWAGVLNYGYTF. In DNA, the CDR3 is TGCAGCGTTGACTGGGCAGGGGTACTGAACTATGGCTACACCTTC. Supplemented by reference TRBV29-1 and TRBJ1-2, the full variable domain reads SAVISQKPSRDICQRGTSLTIQCQVDSQVTMMFWYRQQPGQSLTLIATANQGSEATYESGFVIDKFPISRPNLTFSTLTVSNMSPEDSSIYLCSVDWAGVLNYGYTFGSGTRLTVV.

V and J are TRBV28 and TRBJ1-5; D gene ambiguous. Germline values: CDR1 MDHEN, CDR2 SYDVKM. V dropped 4 bases and J dropped 6 bases, with 19 bases sitting between them. This CDR3 comprises 16 residues. This CDR3 is CASSSPSAGEGQPQHF. The DNA for the CDR3 is TGTGCCAGCAGTTCCCCCTCGGCAGGTGAGGGTCAGCCCCAGCATTTT.

The V gene is TRBV6-5, the J gene TRBJ2-7; D is perhaps TRBD2 (6 bases). Germline V gene data show CDR1 as MNHEY and CDR2 as SVGAGI. V lost 2 bases and J lost 9, with 20 bases in between. The CDR3 is made up of 15 amino acids. CDR3 protein: CASSYVTEGKLAQYF. CDR3 nucleotide sequence: TGTGCCAGCAGTTACGTGACGGAGGGGAAACTTGCGCAGTACTTC.

The CDR3 here is CASSIRDRGTDTQYF. In DNA form, the CDR3 reads TGTGCCAGTAGTATTCGGGACAGGGGCACAGATACGCAGTATTTT. J is TRBJ2-3 and V is TRBV19, with 9 bases that match TRBD1. Germline V CDR1 and CDR2: LNHDA, SQIVND (reference sequence). This CDR3 is built from 15 residues. Trimming at V came to 3 bases and at J to 1 base, leaving 2 bases not matched to a gene.

The chain is built from TRBV5-1 and TRBJ1-1; 8 bases map to TRBD1. CDR1 is SGHRS, CDR2 YFSETQ, per germline. CDR3 length: 15 residues. J gave up 1 base and V 5 bases, and 7 bases lay outside the gene matches. CDR3 sequence (DNA): TGCGCCAGCAGTTACGGACAGGGCGGGAACACTGAAGCTTTCTTT. Translated, it gives CASSYGQGGNTEAFF.

Concerning this clone: One end of the junction does not line up with germline, which may come from a read error. The chain uses TRBV6-1 and TRBJ1-5; TRBD1 is a possible D gene (5 bases). CDR1 and CDR2 (germline): MNHNS, SASEGT. The CDR3 runs to 13 residues. This chain's CDR3 is CASSKASGLPQHF. The CDR3 nucleotides read TGTGCCAGCAGTAAAGCCTCAGGGTTGCCCCAGCATTTT.

The gene calls are TRBV10-2 and TRBJ1-2; possible D gene TRBD1, 6 bases. The CDR3 length is 13 residues. V was shortened by 6 bases and J by 4 bases, with 12 bases between the two germline ends. Germline V gives CDR1 WSHSY, CDR2 SAAADI. Here the CDR3 DNA reads TGCGCCAGCAGCGTAGACAGGACCTATGGCTACACCTTC. Amino acids: CASSVDRTYGYTF.

The V call is TRBV10-2, the J call TRBJ1-1; D unclear. This CDR3 spans 11 amino acids. From germline, CDR1 is WSHSY and CDR2 SAAADI. Trimming took 6 bases from V and 8 from J, leaving 10 bases between them. CDR3: CASRGAREAFF. As DNA, the CDR3 is TGCGCCAGCAGGGGAGCAAGAGAAGCTTTCTTT.

The chain links TRBV5-5 to TRBJ1-4, with 9 bases that match TRBD1. This CDR3 has 17 residues. The V gene end was trimmed by 7 bases and the J gene end by 0 bases; junction bases not matched to a gene: 10. CDR1 is SGHKS, CDR2 YYEKEE, per germline (reference sequence). In DNA form, the CDR3 reads TGTGCCAGCTTGGAGCACGGGACAGGGTCAACTAATGAAAAACTGTTTTTT. This encodes CASLEHGTGSTNEKLFF.

The gene calls are TRBV3-1 (or the pseudogene TRBV3-2) and TRBJ2-3; 8 nucleotides line up with TRBD2. V was clipped by 1 base and J by 4 bases; unmatched bases: 19. The CDR3 is 20 residues long. Germline-derived CDR1 and CDR2 are LGHDT and YNNKEL (reference sequence). DNA of the CDR3: TGTGCCAGCAGCCAAGGTTCTAGCGGGCCGGGTAGGGAGCGGGCAGATACGCAGTATTTT. This gives the protein CASSQGSSGPGRERADTQYF.

V and J are TRBV6-5 and TRBJ1-2; D possibly corresponds to TRBD1 (5 bases). CDR1 and CDR2 from the germline V gene are MNHEY and SVGAGI. The V gene lost 2 bases and the J gene lost 4 bases, with 14 bases spanning the gap. The CDR3 consists of 15 residues. The CDR3 DNA is TGTGCCAGCAGTTACCCGGACACGTTACGCTATGGCTACACCTTC. Translation: CASSYPDTLRYGYTF.

J is TRBJ2-7 and V is TRBV19; no clear D gene. The CDR3 sequence is 15 residues long. The V gene lost 3 bases and the J gene lost 4 bases, with 16 bases spanning the gap. Looked up from germline, CDR1 is LNHDA and CDR2 is SQIVND (reference sequence). This CDR3 is CASSMVGGLGYEQYF. DNA for the CDR3: TGTGCCAGTAGTATGGTAGGTGGGCTCGGTTACGAGCAGTACTTC.

V is TRBV2 and J is TRBJ1-3, with 9 bases lining up with TRBD1. The CDR3 length is 13 residues. With 7 bases clipped from V and 3 bases from J, the junction kept 1 base outside the gene matches. The V gene's germline CDR1 is SNHLY and CDR2 FYNNEI. CDR3 DNA sequence: TGTGCCAGCATGACAGGGGGTGGAAACACCATATATTTT. Its protein product is CASMTGGGNTIYF.

The rearrangement uses TRBV5-4 and TRBJ1-1; 7 bases map to TRBD1. With V trimmed by 4 bases and J by 5 bases, 11 bases remained unmatched. The CDR3 runs 15 residues. Germline V gene lookup returns CDR1 SGHNT and CDR2 YYREEE (reference sequence). CDR3 residues: CASSGRTGRGTEAFF. Here the CDR3 DNA reads TGTGCCAGCAGCGGTAGGACAGGTAGGGGGACTGAAGCTTTCTTT.

V usage is TRBV20-1 and J usage is TRBJ2-5; D might be TRBD2 (9 bases). The CDR3 loop spans 17 amino acids. The germline V gene encodes CDR1 DFQATT and CDR2 SNEGSKA (reference sequence). Trimming removed 3 bases from V and 4 bases from J, with 24 bases in between. In DNA form, the CDR3 reads TGCAGTGCTAGTGCTCAGGGGGCGGGAGGGCCGGCAGAGACCCAGTACTTC. Its translation: CSASAQGAGGPAETQYF.

The genes are TRBV12-3 or TRBV12-4 and TRBJ1-1; the D gene is possibly TRBD1 (5 bases). Deletions cut 5 bases from V and 11 bases from J, with 15 bases between. This CDR3 comprises 12 residues. This CDR3 reads CASSPSGLGAFF. The CDR3 coding sequence is TGTGCCAGCAGTCCCTCAGGGTTGGGTGCTTTCTTT.

The gene calls are TRBV10-2 and TRBJ1-5; TRBD1 aligns across 9 bases. Germline-derived CDR1 and CDR2 are WSHSY and SAAADI. V shed 1 base and J 4 bases; nucleotides not matched to a gene: 5. The CDR3 has 16 amino acids. CDR3: CASSEWTGDQNQPQHF. CDR3 coding DNA: TGCGCCAGCAGTGAGTGGACAGGGGACCAAAATCAGCCCCAGCATTTT.

This chain links TRBV7-9 with TRBJ2-5; 10 bases are shared with TRBD2. Germline V gives CDR1 SEHNR, CDR2 FQNEAQ (reference sequence). CDR3 length: 17 amino acids. The trim removed 0 bases at V and 7 bases at J, leaving 11 bases unmatched. The CDR3 DNA reads TGTGCCAGCAGCTTAGCAGGATGGCTAGCGGGAGAGATGACCCAGTACTTC. Amino acids: CASSLAGWLAGEMTQYF.

The chain links TRBV7-9 to TRBJ2-1; TRBD2 might be the D (5 bases). CDR3 length: 15 amino acids. V was shortened by 3 bases and J by 6 bases, with 15 bases between the two germline ends. Germline lookup yields CDR1 SEHNR and CDR2 FQNEAQ (reference sequence). The CDR3, as DNA: TGTGCCAGCAGCTTTTCACTAGGACTTGGCAATGAGCAGTTCTTC. The encoded protein is CASSFSLGLGNEQFF. Variable domain in full (rest from reference TRBV7-9 and TRBJ2-1): DTGVSQNPRHKITKRGQNVTFRCDPISEHNRLYWYRQTLGQGPEFLTYFQNEAQLEKSRLLSDRFSAERPKGSFSTLEIQRTEQGDSAMYLCASSFSLGLGNEQFFGPGTRLTVL.

The V gene is TRBV5-1, the J gene TRBJ1-1; D perhaps matches TRBD1 (6 bases). CDR1 is SGHRS and CDR2 is YFSETQ in the germline V gene. The CDR3 spans 14 residues. Trimming stripped 4 bases from V and 3 bases from J, with 13 bases between. For the CDR3, the DNA is TGCGCCAGCAGCATACAGGGCTCAGACACTGAAGCTTTCTTT. As protein: CASSIQGSDTEAFF.